These T cell receptor beta chains were read from a single sample in a study of blood T cell repertoires in COVID-19. TCRdb's table, derived via immunoSEQ multiplex PCR, lists solely in-frame clones and lacks some. The sample lists 190,000 or so clones; about 95% were seen once. The sequenced sample was peripheral blood. The receptors derive from a man between 25 and 39 years old with COVID-19, enrolled during active disease. Each CDR3 is given with its conserved first and last residue. The D gene is left open where the match is weak. Rows may omit the clone size; those that give it use once, few, many or a size class.

v_gene	abundance	d_gene	j_gene	CDR3aa	CDR3nt
TRBV19	NA	NA	TRBJ1-4	CASSRQLNEKLFF	TGTGCCAGTAGTCGGCAACTAAATGAAAAACTGTTTTTT
TRBV7-2	NA	TRBD1	TRBJ1-2	CASSSRQGSNYGYTF	TGTGCCAGCAGCTCCAGACAGGGTTCGAACTATGGCTACACCTTC
TRBV5-4	NA	NA	TRBJ1-4	CASSSAGGHNEKLFF	TGTGCCAGCAGTTCTGCTGGGGGACATAATGAAAAACTGTTTTTT
TRBV12-3/TRBV12-4	NA	NA	TRBJ2-3	CASRSTDTQYF	TGTGCCAGCAGATCAACAGATACGCAGTATTTT
TRBV9	NA	TRBD1	TRBJ1-4	CASSYQPGTGDEKLFF	TGTGCCAGCAGTTATCAACCCGGGACAGGGGATGAAAAACTGTTTTTT
TRBV27	once	NA	TRBJ1-5	CASCAGVLGNQPQHF	TGTGCCAGCTGCGCAGGGGTCTTGGGCAATCAGCCCCAGCATTTT
TRBV2	NA	TRBD2	TRBJ2-1	CASCDGRGGLMGNEQFF	TGTGCCAGCTGTGATGGGCGGGGGGGCCTTATGGGTAATGAGCAGTTCTTC
TRBV5-1	NA	NA	TRBJ1-5	CASSPEGQTDQPQHF	TGCGCCAGCTCACCGGAAGGACAGACAGATCAGCCCCAGCATTTT
TRBV7-2	NA	NA	TRBJ2-2	CASSYGSWAPSSAGELFF	TGTGCCAGCAGCTACGGATCTTGGGCTCCCAGTAGCGCCGGGGAGCTGTTTTTT
TRBV7-9	NA	NA	TRBJ1-5	CASSLQGVIHF	TGTGCCAGCAGCTTACAGGGTGTCATACATTTT
TRBV7-9	once	NA	TRBJ1-1	CASSLVMQGNTEAFF	TGTGCCAGCAGCTTAGTAATGCAGGGCAACACTGAAGCTTTCTTT
TRBV27	NA	NA	TRBJ2-2	CASSFSGRGGTGELFF	TGTGCCAGCAGTTTCAGCGGCAGGGGTGGAACCGGGGAGCTGTTTTTT
TRBV6-5	few	TRBD1	TRBJ1-1	CASTPPGQSAEAFF	TGTGCCAGCACCCCTCCGGGACAGAGCGCTGAAGCTTTCTTT
TRBV5-5	NA	NA	TRBJ2-2	CASSLDGANTGELFF	TGTGCCAGCAGCTTGGACGGAGCGAACACCGGGGAGCTGTTTTTT
TRBV10-1	NA	TRBD1	TRBJ2-1	CASSRTGGEQFF	TGCGCCAGCTCTCGGACAGGGGGTGAGCAGTTCTTC
TRBV29-1	NA	TRBD1	TRBJ1-2	CSVVPNRGLGYTF	TGCAGCGTGGTACCTAACAGGGGTCTTGGCTACACCTTC
TRBV21-1	NA	NA	TRBJ1-5	CASSKGGQGPAGCGNQPQHF	TGTGCCAGCAGCAAAGGTGGACAGGGACCCGCTGGTTGTGGCAATCAGCCCCAGCATTTT
TRBV5-5	NA	NA	TRBJ1-5	CASSFDRNQPQHF	TGTGCCAGCAGCTTCGACAGGAATCAGCCCCAGCATTTT
TRBV6-5	NA	NA	TRBJ2-5	CASSYSWAQYQETQYF	TGTGCCAGCAGTTACTCCTGGGCTCAGTACCAAGAGACCCAGTACTTC
TRBV9	NA	NA	TRBJ2-3	CASSVGGRDSTDTQYF	TGTGCCAGCAGCGTAGGAGGCCGGGACTCTACAGATACGCAGTATTTT
TRBV7-3	NA	NA	TRBJ2-7	CASSITGTSYEQYF	TGTGCCAGCAGCATAACCGGGACATCCTACGAGCAGTACTTC